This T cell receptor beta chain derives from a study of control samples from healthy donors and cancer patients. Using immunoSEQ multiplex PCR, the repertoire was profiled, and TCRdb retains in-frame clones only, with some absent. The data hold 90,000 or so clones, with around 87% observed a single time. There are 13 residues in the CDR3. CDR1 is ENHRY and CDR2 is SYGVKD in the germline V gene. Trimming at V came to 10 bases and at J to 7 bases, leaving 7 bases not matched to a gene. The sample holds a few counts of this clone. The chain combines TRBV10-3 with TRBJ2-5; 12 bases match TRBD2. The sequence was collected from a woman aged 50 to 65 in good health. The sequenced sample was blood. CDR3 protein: CASRTSGEGTQYF. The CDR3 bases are TGTGCCAGCCGGACTAGCGGGGAGGGGACCCAGTACTTC.